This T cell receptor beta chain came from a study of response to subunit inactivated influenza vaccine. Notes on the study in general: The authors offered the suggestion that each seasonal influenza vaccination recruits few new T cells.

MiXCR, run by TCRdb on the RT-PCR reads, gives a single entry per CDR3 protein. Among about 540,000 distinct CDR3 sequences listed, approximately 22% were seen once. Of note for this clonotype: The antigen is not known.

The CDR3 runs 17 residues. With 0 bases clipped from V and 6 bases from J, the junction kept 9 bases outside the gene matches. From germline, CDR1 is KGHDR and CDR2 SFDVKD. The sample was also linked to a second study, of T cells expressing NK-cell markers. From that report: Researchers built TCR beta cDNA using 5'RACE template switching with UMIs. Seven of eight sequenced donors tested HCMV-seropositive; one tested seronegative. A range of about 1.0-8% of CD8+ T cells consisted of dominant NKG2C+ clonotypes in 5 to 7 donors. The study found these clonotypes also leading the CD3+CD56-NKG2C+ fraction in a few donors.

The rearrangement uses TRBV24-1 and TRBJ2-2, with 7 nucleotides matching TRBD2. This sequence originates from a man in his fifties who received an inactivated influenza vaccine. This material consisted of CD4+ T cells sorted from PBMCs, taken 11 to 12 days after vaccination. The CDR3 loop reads CATSDLLAGETAGELFF. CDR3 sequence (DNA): TGTGCCACCAGTGATTTGTTGGCGGGAGAAACGGCCGGGGAGCTGTTTTTT.